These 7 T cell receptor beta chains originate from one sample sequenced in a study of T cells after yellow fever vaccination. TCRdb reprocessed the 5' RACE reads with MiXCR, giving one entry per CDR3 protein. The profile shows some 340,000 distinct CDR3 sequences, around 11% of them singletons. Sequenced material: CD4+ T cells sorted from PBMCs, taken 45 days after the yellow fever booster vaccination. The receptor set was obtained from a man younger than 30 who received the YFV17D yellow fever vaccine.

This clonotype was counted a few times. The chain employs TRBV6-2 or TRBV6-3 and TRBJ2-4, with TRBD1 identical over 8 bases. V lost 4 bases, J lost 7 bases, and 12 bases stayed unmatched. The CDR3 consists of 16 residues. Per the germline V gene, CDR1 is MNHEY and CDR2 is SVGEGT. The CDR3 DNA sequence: TGTGCCAGCAGTTCACCCTCCAGGGGGCTGGAGAACATTCAGTACTTC. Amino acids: CASSSPSRGLENIQYF.

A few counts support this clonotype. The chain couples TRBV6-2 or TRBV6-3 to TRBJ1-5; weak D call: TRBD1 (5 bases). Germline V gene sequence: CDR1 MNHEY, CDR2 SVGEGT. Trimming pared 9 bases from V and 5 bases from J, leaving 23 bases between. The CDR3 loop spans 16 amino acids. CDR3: CASNFRLNRHDQPQHF. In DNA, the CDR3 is TGTGCCAGTAATTTTCGGCTAAACAGGCACGATCAGCCCCAGCATTTT.

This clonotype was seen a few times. This CDR3 is CASSLVRGGAVPGELFF. The CDR3 nucleotides read TGCGCCAGCAGCTTGGTTCGCGGGGGCGCCGTTCCCGGGGAGCTGTTTTTT. The V call is TRBV5-1, the J call TRBJ2-2, with D perhaps TRBD2 (7 bases). Germline V gene data show CDR1 as SGHRS and CDR2 as YFSETQ. V lost 0 bases to trimming and J lost 6 bases, with 18 bases between them. This CDR3 region has 17 residues.

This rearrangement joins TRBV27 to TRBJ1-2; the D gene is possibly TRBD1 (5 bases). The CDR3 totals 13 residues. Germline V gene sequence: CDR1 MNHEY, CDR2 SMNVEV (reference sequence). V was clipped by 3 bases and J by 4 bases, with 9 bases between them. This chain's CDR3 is CASSLSGAYGYTF. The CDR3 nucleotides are TGTGCCAGCAGTTTGTCCGGGGCCTATGGCTACACCTTC.

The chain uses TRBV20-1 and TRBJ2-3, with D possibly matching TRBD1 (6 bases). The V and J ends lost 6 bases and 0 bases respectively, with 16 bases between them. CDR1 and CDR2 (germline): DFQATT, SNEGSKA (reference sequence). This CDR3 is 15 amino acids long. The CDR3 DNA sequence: TGCAGTGCCCACCCCAGGGGTCGTAGCACAGATACGCAGTATTTT. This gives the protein CSAHPRGRSTDTQYF.

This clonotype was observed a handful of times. The CDR3 protein is CASSPSGQGADTQYF. The CDR3 coding sequence is TGTGCCAGCTCACCATCCGGACAGGGTGCGGATACGCAGTATTTT. The genes are TRBV18 and TRBJ2-3, with 8 bases that match TRBD1. Looked up from germline, CDR1 is KGHSH and CDR2 is LQKENI. V gave up 2 bases and J gave up 6 bases; unmatched junction bases: 7. This CDR3 comprises 15 residues.

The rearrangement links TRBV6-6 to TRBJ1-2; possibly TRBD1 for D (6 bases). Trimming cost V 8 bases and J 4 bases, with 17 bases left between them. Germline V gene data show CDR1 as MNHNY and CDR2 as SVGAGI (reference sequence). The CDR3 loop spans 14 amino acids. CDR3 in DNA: TGTGCCAGCGGTAACTCGGACAGCTCCTATGGCTACACCTTC. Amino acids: CASGNSDSSYGYTF.